The 21 T cell receptor beta chains in this list originate from one sample, sequenced in a study of long-term antiretroviral therapy in people with HIV (dated by TCRdb to the early 2020s). The immunoSEQ hsTCRB v3.0 assay was used at survey level resolution for TRB variable region sequencing. This immuneACCESS table, as held by TCRdb, lists in-frame sequences with V and J called but not all clones. Of the missing ones, under half trace to an unresolved V gene in checked studies; the others have no known cause. The sample yields about 25,000 clones; approximately 82% were counted once. The ten largest clones take up under 6% of the sample. The sample consisted of unsorted PBMCs, taken 3 years after starting antiretroviral therapy. Receptors originate from a man aged 18 to 30 with HIV.

As to this clone: Germline and junction disagree at one end, which may indicate a read error. V gene TRBV7-3 combines with J gene TRBJ1-2; TRBD1 might be the D (5 bases). The CDR3 sequence is 13 residues long. Germline CDR1 reads SGHTA; CDR2 reads FQGTGA. DNA for the CDR3: TGTGCCAGCAGCTTAAGGGAGAGGGGCCCCGTCGCCTTC. Protein sequence: CASSLRERGPVAF.

This clone was recorded a few times. The V and J genes are TRBV7-9 and TRBJ2-7, with 10 bases lining up with TRBD1. Germline V gene lookup returns CDR1 SEHNR and CDR2 FQNEAQ (reference sequence). V lost 5 bases, J lost 3 bases, and 7 bases stayed unmatched. CDR3 length equals 15 residues. The CDR3 here is CASSLPGQGSYEQYF. The CDR3, as DNA: TGTGCCAGCAGCCTCCCGGGACAGGGGAGCTACGAGCAGTACTTC.

The chain employs TRBV7-3 and TRBJ1-1, with D possibly TRBD1 on 6 matching bases. Trimming removed 6 bases from V and 8 bases from J, with 16 bases in between. The CDR3 is 13 amino acids. Germline CDR1 and CDR2: SGHTA and FQGTGA. The CDR3 reads CASSSGQNLEAFF. CDR3 coding DNA: TGTGCCAGCAGTTCCGGACAGAATCTAGAAGCTTTCTTT.

The chain uses TRBV7-2 and TRBJ1-2; the match to TRBD1 covers 8 bases. The germline gives CDR1 SGHTA, CDR2 FQGNSA. The CDR3 contains 15 residues. V dropped 5 bases and J dropped 4; count of bases not matched to a gene: 9. CDR3 region: CASSRQQGGSYGYTF. The CDR3 DNA sequence: TGTGCCAGCAGCCGACAACAGGGGGGTTCCTATGGCTACACCTTC.

The genes are TRBV6-6 and TRBJ1-1, with TRBD1 matching over 7 bases. This CDR3 contains 15 residues. The germline V gene has CDR1 MNHNY and CDR2 SVGAGI (reference sequence). V lost 6 bases, J lost 3 bases, and 10 bases stayed unmatched. As DNA, the CDR3 is TGTGCCAGCAGAGGAACAGGGGCGCCGGACACTGAAGCTTTCTTT. Protein product: CASRGTGAPDTEAFF.

The chain combines TRBV19 with TRBJ2-2; D perhaps matches TRBD1 (8 bases). The CDR3 covers 15 residues. CDR1 is LNHDA, CDR2 SQIVND, per germline (reference sequence). V was trimmed by 8 bases and J by 1 base, leaving 14 bases between them. DNA of the CDR3: TGTGCCAGTGCGGACAGGGAGGGGAACACCGGGGAGCTGTTTTTT. Its translation: CASADREGNTGELFF.

The V call is TRBV30, the J call TRBJ2-1, with 11 bases matching TRBD2. Germline V gene data show CDR1 as GTSNPN and CDR2 as SVGIG (reference sequence). The junction had 10 bases not matched to a gene; V was cut back by 8 bases and J by 4 bases. The CDR3 runs to 15 residues. The CDR3 DNA follows: TGTGCCATATCCCTGGGACTAGCGGAGTACAATGAGCAGTTCTTC. Protein sequence: CAISLGLAEYNEQFF. Combining the CDR3 with reference TRBV30 and TRBJ2-1 gives the whole variable domain SQTIHQWPATLVQPVGSPLSLECTVEGTSNPNLYWYRQAAGRGLQLLFYSVGIGQISSEVPQNLSASRPQDRQFILSSKKLLLSDSGFYLCAISLGLAEYNEQFFGPGTRLTVL.

The chain is built from TRBV18 and TRBJ2-6, with a weak D call TRBD1 (6 bases). CDR3 length equals 16 residues. Trimming removed 3 bases from V and 0 bases from J, with 9 bases in between. CDR1 is KGHSH and CDR2 is LQKENI in the germline V gene. The CDR3 protein is CASSPLQGSGANVLTF. CDR3 nucleotide sequence: TGTGCCAGCTCACCGCTACAGGGCTCTGGGGCCAACGTCCTGACTTTC.

For this clone: Because it lacks the conserved phenylalanine or tryptophan at the end, this CDR3 is likely a read error. The rearrangement uses TRBV13 and TRBJ1-2, with 7 bases aligning to TRBD1. This CDR3 region has 15 residues. J lost 7 bases, V lost 5 bases, and 13 bases had no gene match. Germline CDR1 and CDR2: PRHDT and FYEKMQ (reference sequence). The CDR3 region is CASSEQTGLLPGYTL. The CDR3 DNA follows: TGTGCCAGCAGCGAGCAGACAGGGCTTCTCCCTGGCTACACCCTC.

The CDR3 spells CASSIALTSGGNEQFF. The CDR3 DNA is TGTGCCAGTAGTATAGCACTAACTAGCGGGGGCAATGAGCAGTTCTTC. The chain has TRBV19 and TRBJ2-1, with 11 bases aligning to TRBD2. The CDR3 totals 16 residues. From germline, CDR1 is LNHDA and CDR2 SQIVND (reference sequence). With 1 base clipped from V and 6 bases from J, the junction kept 5 bases outside the gene matches.

The chain recombines TRBV7-9 with TRBJ2-7, with D perhaps TRBD1 or TRBD2 (5 bases each). Trimming cost V 5 bases and J 3 bases, with 14 bases left between them. The CDR3 extends over 14 amino acids. Germline assignment: CDR1 SEHNR and CDR2 FQNEAQ (reference sequence). The CDR3: CASSARDGFYEQYF. CDR3 DNA sequence: TGTGCCAGCAGCGCCCGGGACGGATTCTACGAGCAGTACTTC. Full variable domain (rest looked up from reference TRBV7-9 and TRBJ2-7): DTGVSQNPRHKITKRGQNVTFRCDPISEHNRLYWYRQTLGQGPEFLTYFQNEAQLEKSRLLSDRFSAERPKGSFSTLEIQRTEQGDSAMYLCASSARDGFYEQYFGPGTRLTVT.

The gene calls are TRBV9 and TRBJ1-1; maybe TRBD1 (6 bases). With 4 bases removed from V and 3 bases from J, the gap between germline ends came to 16 bases. This CDR3 spans 15 amino acids. Germline loops: CDR1 SGDLS, CDR2 YYNGEE. The CDR3 region has the DNA TGTGCCAGCAGCTTCGGGGGGCTGGCGGACACTGAAGCTTTCTTT. Amino acid sequence: CASSFGGLADTEAFF.

This chain joins TRBV13 and TRBJ2-5, with 7 bases lining up with TRBD1. The CDR3 sequence is 17 residues long. Germline assignment: CDR1 PRHDT and CDR2 FYEKMQ (reference sequence). Germline trimming cut 2 bases from V and 3 bases from J; bases unmatched to any gene: 12. In nucleotides, the CDR3 is TGTGCCAGCAGCTTACCCCTCCTGGGACAGCATAAAGAGACCCAGTACTTC. It specifies CASSLPLLGQHKETQYF.

This chain joins TRBV7-2 and TRBJ1-2, with 10 bases that match TRBD1. The CDR3 sequence is 15 residues long. The ends lost 5 bases at V and 5 bases at J; junction bases unmatched: 8. Germline V CDR1 and CDR2: SGHTA, FQGNSA. The CDR3 reads CASSTGTGVSYGYTF. The CDR3 nucleotides are TGTGCCAGCAGCACCGGGACAGGGGTTTCGTATGGCTACACCTTC.

The CDR3 DNA follows: TGTGCCAGCAGCTTAGATAGGGCGGCCTCCTATAATTCACCCCTCCACTTT. It codes for CASSLDRAASYNSPLHF. J is TRBJ1-6 and V is TRBV7-9; the D is unclear. Germline V gives CDR1 SEHNR, CDR2 FQNEAQ (reference sequence). The CDR3 runs 17 residues. Trimming took 1 base from V and 0 from J, leaving 10 bases between them.

V usage is TRBV6-1 and J usage is TRBJ1-1, with D hard to call. This CDR3 is built from 14 residues. V was cut by 7 bases and J by 1 base, with 13 bases left in between. CDR1 is MNHNS, CDR2 SASEGT, per germline. CDR3 region: CASIPDRTNTEAFF. In nucleotides, the CDR3 is TGTGCCAGCATACCGGACCGAACGAACACTGAAGCTTTCTTT.

J is TRBJ2-7 and V is TRBV18; D not certain. The V end lost 6 bases, the J end lost 5 bases, and 17 bases lay between the germline ends. The CDR3 sequence is 14 residues long. Germline CDR1 and CDR2: KGHSH and LQKENI. The CDR3 bases are TGTGCCAGCTCCCCTTCTCAAAGCTTTGACGAGCAGTACTTC. This sequence encodes CASSPSQSFDEQYF.

V is TRBV6-4 and J is TRBJ1-6; 9 nucleotides match TRBD1. Germline trimming cut 2 bases from V and 4 bases from J; bases unmatched to any gene: 12. There are 19 residues in the CDR3. CDR1 and CDR2 (germline): MRHNA, SNTAGT. CDR3 residues: CASSDPTTGGVVYNSPLHF. In nucleotides, the CDR3 is TGTGCCAGCAGTGACCCTACTACAGGGGGCGTTGTTTATAATTCACCCCTCCACTTT.

This clone has a single count. V and J are TRBV7-8 and TRBJ1-1; no clear D gene. V shed 5 bases and J shed 2 bases, with 12 bases lying between them. Germline lookup yields CDR1 SGHVS and CDR2 FQNEAQ. The CDR3 extends over 14 amino acids. The CDR3 nucleotides are TGTGCCAGCAGCCCAACTACAGTAAACACTGAAGCTTTCTTT. Residues: CASSPTTVNTEAFF.

The gene calls are TRBV30 and TRBJ2-1, with TRBD2 matching over 9 bases. Germline CDR1 and CDR2: GTSNPN and SVGIG (reference sequence). The CDR3 extends over 13 amino acids. The V gene end was trimmed by 8 bases and the J gene end by 4 bases; junction bases not matched to a gene: 6. The CDR3 DNA follows: TGTGCCCAAACTAGCGGGTCATACAATGAGCAGTTCTTC. It translates to CAQTSGSYNEQFF.

The CDR3 loop reads CASSPPGGYGYTF. The CDR3 DNA sequence: TGTGCCAGCTCACCCCCAGGGGGCTATGGCTACACCTTC. The V gene is TRBV18, the J gene TRBJ1-2, with 7 bases matching TRBD1. This CDR3 is 13 amino acids long. Unmatched junction bases numbered 2, after V lost 3 bases and J lost 4 bases. CDR1 is KGHSH and CDR2 is LQKENI in the germline V gene.